This T cell receptor beta chain emerged from a study of neoadjuvant anti-PD-1 for oral cavity cancer. Study context: Patients mostly received three to four biweekly nivolumab doses at 3 mg/kg before surgery. Around day 43, patients without progression received a fourth nivolumab dose before surgery.

General study results and limits: TCR analyses covered only a few patients per response group.

Per germline, CDR1 ENHRY and CDR2 SYGVKD. After removal of 9 bases from V and 1 base from J, the junction contained 5 bases not matched to a gene. This CDR3 region has 13 residues. Regarding this clone: What it binds is unknown.

PBMCs were not maintained or expanded in culture before analysis. Here immunoSEQ multiplex PCR was the method, and the copy in TCRdb shows in-frame clones only, minus some. The table records over 15,000 clones, more than 70% of them present only once. The clonotype comes from a person aged 35-80 years with oral cavity squamous cell carcinoma. The rearrangement joins TRBV10-3 to TRBJ2-7, with TRBD2 matching over 8 bases. This specimen was PBMCs, taken before nivolumab (anti-PD-1) treatment. CDR3 nucleotide sequence: TGTGCCATGGCTAGCGGGTATTCCTACGAGCAGTACTTC. It specifies CAMASGYSYEQYF.